The 18 T cell receptor beta chains reported below all come from one sample, sequenced in a study of PD-1 blockade in classical Hodgkin lymphoma. The data were produced by immunoSEQ multiplex PCR, yet TCRdb's version contains in-frame clones alone and is incomplete. The data contain around 20,000 clones, around 80% of them seen just once; the ten biggest clones take up roughly 17%. Relapse was seen in all patients after autologous stem cell transplantation, and brentuximab vedotin exposure was variable. Here the sequenced sample was peripheral blood mononuclear cells (PBMCs), taken before the second cycle of nivolumab. The receptor set was obtained from a human donor with classical Hodgkin lymphoma.

The chain combines TRBV10-3 with TRBJ1-2; weak D call: TRBD1 (6 bases). The germline V and J ends were trimmed by 7 bases and 3 bases, with 15 bases remaining between them. This CDR3 comprises 14 residues. Germline values: CDR1 ENHRY, CDR2 SYGVKD. CDR3 loop: CAITEQGFDYGYTF. The CDR3 DNA is TGTGCCATCACGGAACAGGGTTTCGACTATGGCTACACCTTC.

This chain connects TRBV4-3 to TRBJ2-7; TRBD1 agrees at 7 bases. The germline V gene has CDR1 LGHNA and CDR2 YSLEER. V shed 1 base, J shed 3 bases, and the junction held 3 bases outside the gene matches. The CDR3 spans 14 residues. CDR3 in amino acids: CASSQVGGGYEQYF. The CDR3 DNA reads as TGCGCCAGCAGCCAAGTAGGGGGCGGCTACGAGCAGTACTTC.

V and J are TRBV27 and TRBJ1-6; D gene ambiguous. CDR1 and CDR2 from the germline V gene are MNHEY and SMNVEV (reference sequence). The CDR3 totals 15 residues. V was pared by 3 bases and J by 0 bases, with 6 bases between. The CDR3 sequence is CASSFGSSYNSPLHF. The CDR3 DNA sequence: TGTGCCAGCAGTTTTGGGAGCTCCTATAATTCACCCCTCCACTTT.

This rearrangement joins TRBV11-2 to TRBJ1-2; possible D gene TRBD1, 6 bases. CDR3 size: 16 residues. Germline lookup yields CDR1 SGHAT and CDR2 FQNNGV. V was trimmed by 5 bases and J by 4 bases, leaving 20 bases between them. CDR3 DNA sequence: TGTGCCAGCAGCGGCCTAGGACGGGGGGGCAGCTATGGCTACACCTTC. It encodes CASSGLGRGGSYGYTF.

In the case of this clone: At one boundary the junction diverges from the germline segment, which might be a read error. This chain links TRBV11-2 with TRBJ2-7, with a possible D match to TRBD1 (5 bases). The CDR3 runs 16 residues. Germline lookup yields CDR1 SGHAT and CDR2 FQNNGV. The CDR3 region is CASSHLLSTETYEQYF. The CDR3 coding sequence is TGCGCCAGCAGCCATCTCCTATCGACAGAGACCTACGAGCAGTACTTC.

The rearrangement links TRBV30 to TRBJ2-7, with D possibly called TRBD1 or TRBD2 (5 bases each). Germline V gives CDR1 GTSNPN, CDR2 SVGIG (reference sequence). The CDR3 is 17 residues long. Trimming pared 0 bases from V and 4 bases from J, leaving 22 bases between. This CDR3 is CAWSVMAEEWGAYEQYF. The CDR3 bases are TGTGCCTGGAGTGTAATGGCGGAGGAATGGGGCGCTTACGAGCAGTACTTC.

The CDR3 reads CASSGTGTGGNGYTF. The CDR3 nucleotides read TGTGCCAGCAGCGGGACCGGGACAGGGGGCAATGGCTACACCTTC. The rearrangement uses TRBV9 and TRBJ1-2; TRBD1 aligns across 12 bases. Germline V gene sequence: CDR1 SGDLS, CDR2 YYNGEE. J was trimmed by 6 bases and V by 3 bases; bases with no gene match: 6. This CDR3 has 15 amino acids.

The rearrangement joins TRBV7-2 to TRBJ1-3; D is unresolved. CDR3 length: 16 residues. Looked up from germline, CDR1 is SGHTA and CDR2 is FQGNSA. Trimming pared 0 bases from V and 0 bases from J, leaving 9 bases between. CDR3 amino acids: CASSLANTRSGNTIYF. In DNA, the CDR3 is TGTGCCAGCAGCTTAGCGAACACCCGCTCTGGAAACACCATATATTTT.

The CDR3 coding sequence is TGTGCCAGCAGTAACCCTCTAGCGGGAGTGGTAAATGAGCAGTTCTTC. This sequence encodes CASSNPLAGVVNEQFF. This rearrangement joins TRBV6-6 to TRBJ2-1; TRBD2 matches 10 bases. CDR3 length: 16 amino acids. Germline V CDR1 and CDR2: MNHNY, SVGAGI (reference sequence). Trimming removed 5 bases from V and 7 bases from J; junction bases left unmatched: 11.

This chain links TRBV11-2 with TRBJ1-2; D is unclear. The CDR3 consists of 14 residues. V dropped 1 base and J dropped 4 bases, with 10 bases sitting between them. CDR1 SGHAT and CDR2 FQNNGV come from the germline V gene. The CDR3 reads CASSLVVRFYGYTF. The CDR3 bases are TGTGCCAGCAGCTTAGTGGTCAGGTTCTATGGCTACACCTTC.

The gene calls are TRBV28 and TRBJ2-6, with TRBD1 identical over 9 bases. CDR1 MDHEN and CDR2 SYDVKM come from the germline V gene. V gave up 4 bases and J gave up 2 bases; unmatched junction bases: 9. The CDR3 totals 18 residues. The CDR3 nucleotides read TGTGCCAGCAGTTGGCTCACAGGGGGCGCGACTGGGGCCAACGTCCTGACTTTC. Translated: CASSWLTGGATGANVLTF. Complete variable domain (other parts from reference TRBV28 and TRBJ2-6): DVKVTQSSRYLVKRTGEKVFLECVQDMDHENMFWYRQDPGLGLRLIYFSYDVKMKEKGDIPEGYSVSREKKERFSLILESASTNQTSMYLCASSWLTGGATGANVLTFGAGSRLTVL.

This chain joins TRBV5-1 and TRBJ1-3; TRBD1 matches 12 bases. The CDR3 contains 17 residues. V lost 7 bases and J lost 4; bases outside the gene matches: 12. The germline CDR1 and CDR2 sequences are SGHRS and YFSETQ. DNA for the CDR3: TGCGCCAGCTCCCAATCTGGGACAGGGGGCTTCGGAAACACCATATATTTT. It yields the protein CASSQSGTGGFGNTIYF.

In the case of this clone: One end of the junction varies from germline; a read error may be responsible. V is TRBV19 and J is TRBJ2-2, with D possibly TRBD2 on 6 matching bases. The germline CDR1 and CDR2 sequences are LNHDA and SQIVND (reference sequence). The CDR3 spans 15 residues. The CDR3 DNA follows: TGTGCCACTAGTGCCGGGACTCACGGAACCGGGGAGCTGTTTTTT. Encoded protein: CATSAGTHGTGELFF.

V and J are TRBV7-9 and TRBJ2-2; the match to TRBD2 covers 12 bases. Germline lookup yields CDR1 SEHNR and CDR2 FQNEAQ (reference sequence). The J segment lost 2 bases and the V segment lost 5 bases, leaving 6 bases of the junction unmatched. CDR3 size: 17 residues. The CDR3, as DNA: TGTGCCAGCAGCCATCCTAGCGGGAGGGGTAACACCGGGGAGCTGTTTTTT. Its translation is CASSHPSGRGNTGELFF.

The chain uses TRBV13 and TRBJ2-5; D call uncertain. This CDR3 has 13 residues. Deletions cut 0 bases from V and 4 bases from J, with 6 bases between. Germline V gene data show CDR1 as PRHDT and CDR2 as FYEKMQ (reference sequence). CDR3 amino acids: CASSLGAGETQYF. CDR3 DNA sequence: TGTGCCAGCAGCTTAGGGGCTGGAGAGACCCAGTACTTC.

The chain is built from TRBV7-8 and TRBJ1-2; the D is unclear. This CDR3 region has 13 residues. The germline V gene has CDR1 SGHVS and CDR2 FQNEAQ. V was trimmed by 3 bases and J by 2 bases, leaving 7 bases between them. CDR3 region: CASSFDGNYGYTF. The CDR3 DNA is TGTGCCAGCAGCTTTGACGGAAACTATGGCTACACCTTC. Together with reference TRBV7-8 and TRBJ1-2, the CDR3 gives the full variable domain: GAGVSQSPRYKVAKRGQDVALRCDPISGHVSLFWYQQALGQGPEFLTYFQNEAQLDKSGLPSDRFFAERPEGSVSTLKIQRTQQEDSAVYLCASSFDGNYGYTFGSGTRLTVV.

This rearrangement joins TRBV4-3 to TRBJ1-2; D perhaps matches TRBD1 (6 bases). The germline V and J ends were trimmed by 0 bases and 2 bases, with 10 bases remaining between them. The germline V gene encodes CDR1 LGHNA and CDR2 YSLEER. The CDR3 contains 15 residues. The CDR3 DNA is TGCGCCAGCAGCCAAGAGCAGGGGCTGAACTATGGCTACACCTTC. This sequence encodes CASSQEQGLNYGYTF.

The genes are TRBV7-2 and TRBJ1-1; D perhaps matches TRBD1 (5 bases). Germline CDR1 reads SGHTA; CDR2 reads FQGNSA. CDR3 length: 15 amino acids. V was pared by 3 bases and J by 5 bases, with 16 bases between. The CDR3 bases are TGTGCCAGCAGCTTCCTTTCAGGGTATTCAACTGAAGCTTTCTTT. Translation: CASSFLSGYSTEAFF.